The 27 T cell receptor beta chains given below trace back to one sample, sequenced in a study of CD8+ T cells in alopecia areata. cDNA reverse transcribed from extracted RNA served as the sequencing template. Sequenced by immunoSEQ multiplex PCR; TCRdb stores in-frame clones only, minus some. The sample records roughly 200,000 clones, about 40% being singletons. The treatment was: oral pan-JAK inhibitor, 5-10 mg twice daily. Sequencing was performed on CD4+ T cells sorted from blood, taken at roughly week 38, from a patient treated with tofacitinib. These receptors were collected from a human donor with alopecia areata.

A remark on this clone: Other DNA sequences within the sample encode an identical CDR3. V is TRBV15 and J is TRBJ2-5, with no clear D. Per germline, CDR1 LNHNV and CDR2 YYDKDF (reference sequence). CDR3 size: 12 residues. V lost 0 bases and J 4 bases, leaving 3 bases between the germline ends. Here the CDR3 reads CATSRDAETQYF. The CDR3 DNA reads as TGTGCCACCAGCAGAGATGCAGAGACCCAGTACTTC.

The chain carries TRBV4-1 and TRBJ1-2, with a tentative D call TRBD1 (5 bases). In germline, CDR1 is MGHRA, CDR2 YSYEKL. The CDR3 length is 12 residues. Trimming cost V 0 bases and J 8 bases, with 7 bases left between them. The CDR3 sequence: CASSQEWGGYTF. The CDR3 DNA is TGCGCCAGCAGCCAAGAGTGGGGCGGCTACACCTTC.

This chain links TRBV6-1 with TRBJ2-7; perhaps TRBD2 as D (6 bases). CDR1 is MNHNS and CDR2 is SASEGT in the germline V gene. The V and J ends lost 7 bases and 6 bases respectively, with 19 bases between them. The CDR3 runs 14 residues. In DNA form, the CDR3 reads TGTGCCAGCACCGCAAGCGGGCTAGTAGGCGAGCAGTACTTC. Encoded protein: CASTASGLVGEQYF.

The chain recombines TRBV6-6 with TRBJ2-5; D gene unclear. This CDR3 comprises 13 residues. V was cut by 0 bases and J by 11 bases, with 13 bases left in between. Germline CDR1 and CDR2: MNHNY and SVGAGI (reference sequence). CDR3 sequence reads: CASSYSLAAPQYF. CDR3 nucleotides: TGTGCCAGCAGTTACTCGCTGGCGGCGCCGCAGTACTTC.

This clone has just a few counts. The chain joins TRBV9 to TRBJ1-2; TRBD1 matches at 9 bases. This CDR3 has 15 amino acids. V gave up 3 bases and J gave up 2 bases; unmatched junction bases: 5. Germline-derived CDR1 and CDR2 are SGDLS and YYNGEE. In DNA form, the CDR3 reads TGTGCCAGCAGCGAGAGGACAGGGGTCAACTATGGCTACACCTTC. Its protein product is CASSERTGVNYGYTF.

This chain connects TRBV7-2 to TRBJ2-1; 8 bases line up with TRBD1. Looked up from germline, CDR1 is SGHTA and CDR2 is FQGNSA. Trimming removed 5 bases from V and 8 bases from J; junction bases left unmatched: 14. The CDR3 has 16 amino acids. CDR3 protein: CASSVIQGAQGDEQFF. The CDR3 bases are TGTGCCAGCAGCGTCATCCAGGGGGCCCAAGGGGATGAGCAGTTCTTC.

In this sample, this clone turned up a few times. The genes are TRBV19 and TRBJ2-1; a weak D match, TRBD2 (7 bases). Trimming took 3 bases from V and 2 from J, leaving 11 bases between them. This CDR3 has 15 residues. From germline, CDR1 is LNHDA and CDR2 SQIVND (reference sequence). CDR3: CASSITGGAYNEQFF. CDR3 DNA sequence: TGTGCCAGTAGTATTACGGGGGGCGCCTACAATGAGCAGTTCTTC.

The gene calls are TRBV28 and TRBJ1-1; possibly TRBD1 for D (6 bases). This CDR3 has 14 residues. Trimming left V 6 bases short and J 0 bases short, with 11 bases between. Germline V gives CDR1 MDHEN, CDR2 SYDVKM. This CDR3 reads CASRGGLMNTEAFF. In nucleotides, the CDR3 is TGTGCCAGCAGAGGGGGACTTATGAACACTGAAGCTTTCTTT.

The chain has TRBV5-1 and TRBJ2-7, with 8 bases matching TRBD1. V lost 1 base, J lost 5 bases, and 5 bases stayed unmatched. Germline loops: CDR1 SGHRS, CDR2 YFSETQ. The CDR3 loop spans 14 amino acids. The CDR3 region has the DNA TGCGCCAGCAGCTTGATACAGGGGGGCAACGAGCAGTACTTC. It specifies CASSLIQGGNEQYF. Together with reference TRBV5-1 and TRBJ2-7, the CDR3 gives the full variable domain: KAGVTQTPRYLIKTRGQQVTLSCSPISGHRSVSWYQQTPGQGLQFLFEYFSETQRNKGNFPGRFSGRQFSNSRSEMNVSTLELGDSALYLCASSLIQGGNEQYFGPGTRLTVT.

This clone was counted between two and nine times. The rearrangement links TRBV19 to TRBJ2-1, with D possibly TRBD2 on 5 matching bases. The CDR3 spans 14 residues. Germline values: CDR1 LNHDA, CDR2 SQIVND (reference sequence). V dropped 4 bases and J dropped 5 bases, with 12 bases sitting between them. CDR3 protein: CASSTSTLHNEQFF. CDR3 DNA: TGTGCCAGTAGTACTAGCACGCTACACAATGAGCAGTTCTTC.

V usage is TRBV9 and J usage is TRBJ2-2; D ambiguous. Deletions cut 1 base from V and 6 bases from J, with 10 bases between. There are 14 residues in the CDR3. Looked up from germline, CDR1 is SGDLS and CDR2 is YYNGEE. The CDR3 bases are TGTGCCAGCAGCGTACTACGGGTGTCCGGGGAGCTGTTTTTT. The encoded protein is CASSVLRVSGELFF. Together with reference TRBV9 and TRBJ2-2, the CDR3 gives the full variable domain: DSGVTQTPKHLITATGQRVTLRCSPRSGDLSVYWYQQSLDQGLQFLIQYYNGEERAKGNILERFSAQQFPDLHSELNLSSLELGDSALYFCASSVLRVSGELFFGEGSRLTVL.

This clone was observed a handful of times. Different DNA sequences within this sample yield the same CDR3. The chain links TRBV7-9 to TRBJ2-5; TRBD1 is a possible D gene (5 bases). Trimming took 1 base from V and 1 from J, leaving 7 bases between them. CDR3 length: 14 residues. Per the germline V gene, CDR1 is SEHNR and CDR2 is FQNEAQ (reference sequence). The CDR3 region has the DNA TGTGCCAGCAGCTTAGGGGGCGGCCAAGAGACCCAGTACTTC. Its protein product is CASSLGGGQETQYF.

This rearrangement joins TRBV27 to TRBJ2-7; D uncertain. Germline V CDR1 and CDR2: MNHEY, SMNVEV (reference sequence). V lost 5 bases and J lost 6, with 11 bases in between. The CDR3 is 12 residues long. As DNA, the CDR3 is TGTGCCAGCAGTGGGCTAGTAGGCGAGCAGTACTTC. Its protein is CASSGLVGEQYF.

V usage is TRBV14 and J usage is TRBJ1-1, with D possibly matching TRBD1 (5 bases). Trimming took off 5 bases at V and 5 bases at J, with 12 bases between the two ends. The CDR3 has 13 amino acids. Germline V lookup: CDR1 SGHDN, CDR2 FVKESK. The CDR3 DNA follows: TGTGCCAGCAGCGGACACCTTGGGACTGAAGCTTTCTTT. Its translation is CASSGHLGTEAFF.

V usage is TRBV4-2 and J usage is TRBJ2-3; D gene ambiguous. V lost 0 bases, J lost 6 bases, and 7 bases lay in between. There are 13 residues in the CDR3. CDR1 is LGHNA and CDR2 is YNFKEQ in the germline V gene. As DNA, the CDR3 is TGTGCCAGCAGCCAAGATGGCGCTGATACGCAGTATTTT. Its protein product is CASSQDGADTQYF.

This clone turned up a few times. This sequence joins TRBV6-1 and TRBJ2-7, with 8 bases identical to TRBD2. The CDR3 runs to 16 residues. Looked up from germline, CDR1 is MNHNS and CDR2 is SASEGT. The V segment lost 0 bases and the J segment 6 bases; nucleotides outside the gene matches: 10. The DNA for the CDR3 is TGTGCCAGCAGTGAAGCTCGATCTCGGGGGGGGACCGAGCAGTACTTC. The encoded protein is CASSEARSRGGTEQYF.

This chain joins TRBV9 and TRBJ2-1; D unresolved. Per germline, CDR1 SGDLS and CDR2 YYNGEE. Trimming cost V 0 bases and J 1 base, with 5 bases left between them. The CDR3 covers 14 residues. The CDR3 region is CASSVAESYNEQFF. The CDR3 nucleotides are TGTGCCAGCAGCGTAGCGGAGTCCTACAATGAGCAGTTCTTC.

The chain has TRBV10-1 and TRBJ2-5; D might be TRBD2 (5 bases). Germline CDR1 is WNHNN and CDR2 is SYGVQD (reference sequence). V was cut by 3 bases and J by 3 bases, with 11 bases left in between. The CDR3 is 14 residues long. CDR3 residues: CASSEGQRKETQYF. Here the CDR3 DNA reads TGCGCCAGCAGTGAAGGCCAGCGGAAAGAGACCCAGTACTTC.

This sequence joins TRBV4-2 and TRBJ1-5, with D perhaps matching TRBD1 (5 bases). Trimming pared 0 bases from V and 9 bases from J, leaving 12 bases between. The germline V gene encodes CDR1 LGHNA and CDR2 YNFKEQ. The CDR3 is made up of 14 amino acids. CDR3: CASSQDSRAGPQHF. The CDR3 coding sequence is TGTGCCAGCAGCCAAGACTCCAGGGCCGGGCCCCAGCATTTT.

In this sample, this clone turned up a few times. The chain recombines TRBV6-5 with TRBJ2-3; D gene ambiguous. This CDR3 is 13 amino acids long. The germline CDR1 and CDR2 sequences are MNHEY and SVGAGI. Trimming shortened V by 5 bases and J by 7 bases, and 13 bases separated the two germline ends. Here the CDR3 reads CASSPFDTHTQYF. CDR3 sequence (DNA): TGTGCCAGCAGTCCATTCGACACCCATACGCAGTATTTT.

Only a few counts were recorded for this clone. The chain recombines TRBV7-9 with TRBJ1-2; TRBD1 might be the D (6 bases). Germline V lookup: CDR1 SEHNR, CDR2 FQNEAQ (reference sequence). This CDR3 contains 14 residues. The ends were cut back, 5 bases at V and 4 bases at J, with 14 bases in the middle. This CDR3 reads CASSRTQGGYGYTF. CDR3 sequence (DNA): TGTGCCAGCAGCCGGACACAGGGAGGCTATGGCTACACCTTC. Filled out from reference TRBV7-9 and TRBJ1-2, the complete variable domain reads DTGVSQNPRHKITKRGQNVTFRCDPISEHNRLYWYRQTLGQGPEFLTYFQNEAQLEKSRLLSDRFSAERPKGSFSTLEIQRTEQGDSAMYLCASSRTQGGYGYTFGSGTRLTVV.

This clone came up a few times. The chain combines TRBV29-1 with TRBJ1-2; D possibly corresponds to TRBD1 (5 bases). The CDR3 sequence is 14 residues long. Germline V CDR1 and CDR2: SQVTM, ANQGSEA. Trimming removed 4 bases from V and 8 bases from J, with 20 bases in between. The CDR3 spells CSVGFGRAEGGYTF. The CDR3 DNA follows: TGCAGCGTTGGGTTTGGCAGGGCGGAGGGCGGCTACACCTTC.

This clone has only a few counts. The rearrangement links TRBV2 to TRBJ1-2, with a tentative D call TRBD1 (6 bases). The germline V and J ends were trimmed by 8 bases and 6 bases, with 13 bases remaining between them. CDR1 SNHLY and CDR2 FYNNEI come from the germline V gene. The CDR3 has 12 amino acids. The CDR3 DNA sequence: TGTGCCAGCCTTTGGACAGTTAATGGCTACACCTTC. It translates to CASLWTVNGYTF. Full variable domain (remainder filled in from reference TRBV2 and TRBJ1-2): EPEVTQTPSHQVTQMGQEVILRCVPISNHLYFYWYRQILGQKVEFLVSFYNNEISEKSEIFDDQFSVERPDGSNFTLKIRSTKLEDSAMYFCASLWTVNGYTFGSGTRLTVV.

This clone was recorded only once. The chain employs TRBV30 and TRBJ2-5; D might be TRBD1 or TRBD2, each matching 6 bases. CDR3 length: 15 amino acids. Germline CDR1 GTSNPN, CDR2 SVGIG (reference sequence). Trimming pared 2 bases from V and 5 bases from J, leaving 18 bases between. In DNA, the CDR3 is TGTGCCTGGAGTTTAGGGGGGCTCCTCGGGGAGACCCAGTACTTC. It is translated as CAWSLGGLLGETQYF.

The rearrangement uses TRBV7-8 and TRBJ2-7, with 7 bases fitting TRBD1. CDR1 is SGHVS and CDR2 is FQNEAQ in the germline V gene. The CDR3 is 14 residues long. The V segment lost 5 bases and the J segment 2 bases; nucleotides outside the gene matches: 6. For the CDR3, the DNA is TGTGCCAGCAGCACCCCGGGACAGCCCTACGAGCAGTACTTC. This sequence encodes CASSTPGQPYEQYF.

This clone was seen only a few times. The rearrangement links TRBV30 to TRBJ1-2; perhaps TRBD1 as D (5 bases). The germline gives CDR1 GTSNPN, CDR2 SVGIG (reference sequence). The CDR3 sequence is 11 residues long. Trimming removed 4 bases at V and 5 bases at J, with 8 bases between. This chain's CDR3 is CAWMRGYGYTF. The CDR3 DNA is TGTGCCTGGATGAGGGGTTATGGCTACACCTTC.

This clone has a handful of counts. CDR3 protein: CSVEQKPGTEAFF. Here the CDR3 DNA reads TGCAGCGTTGAGCAGAAGCCAGGCACTGAAGCTTTCTTT. The J gene is TRBJ1-1, the V gene TRBV29-1; D is undetermined. The CDR3 extends over 13 amino acids. Looked up from germline, CDR1 is SQVTM and CDR2 is ANQGSEA. V lost 3 bases to trimming and J lost 4 bases, with 12 bases between them.